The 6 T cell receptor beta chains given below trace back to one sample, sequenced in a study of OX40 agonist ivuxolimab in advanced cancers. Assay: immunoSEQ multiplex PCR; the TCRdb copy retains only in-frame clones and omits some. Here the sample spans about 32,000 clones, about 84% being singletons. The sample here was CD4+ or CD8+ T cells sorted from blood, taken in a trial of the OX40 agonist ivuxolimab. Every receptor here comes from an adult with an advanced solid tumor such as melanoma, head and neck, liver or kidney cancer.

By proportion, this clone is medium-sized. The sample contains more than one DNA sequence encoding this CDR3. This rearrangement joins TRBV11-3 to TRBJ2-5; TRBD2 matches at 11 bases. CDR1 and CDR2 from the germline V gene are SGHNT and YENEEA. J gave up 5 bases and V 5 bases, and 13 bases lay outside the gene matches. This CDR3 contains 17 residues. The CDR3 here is CASSPRGLADPRETQYF. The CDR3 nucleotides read TGTGCCAGCAGCCCCAGGGGACTAGCGGACCCCAGGGAGACCCAGTACTTC.

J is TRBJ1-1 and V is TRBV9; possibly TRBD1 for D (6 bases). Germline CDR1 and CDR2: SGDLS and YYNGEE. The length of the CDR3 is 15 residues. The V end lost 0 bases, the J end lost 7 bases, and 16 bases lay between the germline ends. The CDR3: CASSVGSLAGVEAFF. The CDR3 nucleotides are TGTGCCAGCAGCGTAGGAAGCCTGGCAGGGGTTGAAGCTTTCTTT.

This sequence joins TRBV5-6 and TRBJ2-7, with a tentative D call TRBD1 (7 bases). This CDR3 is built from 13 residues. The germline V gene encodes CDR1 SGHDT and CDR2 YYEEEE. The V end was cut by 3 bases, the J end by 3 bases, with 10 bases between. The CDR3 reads CASSWGDSYEQYF. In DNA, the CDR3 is TGTGCCAGCAGCTGGGGGGACAGCTACGAGCAGTACTTC. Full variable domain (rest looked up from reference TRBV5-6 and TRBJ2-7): DAGVTQSPTHLIKTRGQQVTLRCSPKSGHDTVSWYQQALGQGPQFIFQYYEEEERQRGNFPDRFSGHQFPNYSSELNVNALLLGDSALYLCASSWGDSYEQYFGPGTRLTVT.

This CDR3 reads CASSLVQINQPQHF. CDR3 bases: TGTGCCAGTTCCCTGGTACAGATCAATCAGCCCCAGCATTTT. This chain uses TRBV19 with TRBJ1-5; D call uncertain. CDR1 and CDR2 from the germline V gene are LNHDA and SQIVND (reference sequence). Trimming took 8 bases from V and 3 from J, leaving 14 bases between them. The CDR3 spans 14 residues. Looking up the rest from reference TRBV19 and TRBJ1-5 gives the full variable domain: DGGITQSPKYLFRKEGQNVTLSCEQNLNHDAMYWYRQDPGQGLRLIYYSQIVNDFQKGDIAEGYSVSREKKESFPLTVTSAQKNPTAFYLCASSLVQINQPQHFGDGTRLSIL.

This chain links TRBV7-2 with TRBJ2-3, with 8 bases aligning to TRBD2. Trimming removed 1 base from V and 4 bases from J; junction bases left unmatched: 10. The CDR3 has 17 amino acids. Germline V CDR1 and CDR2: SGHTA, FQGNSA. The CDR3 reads CASSLGAQREWADTQYF. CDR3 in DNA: TGTGCCAGCAGCTTAGGGGCTCAGCGGGAGTGGGCAGATACGCAGTATTTT.

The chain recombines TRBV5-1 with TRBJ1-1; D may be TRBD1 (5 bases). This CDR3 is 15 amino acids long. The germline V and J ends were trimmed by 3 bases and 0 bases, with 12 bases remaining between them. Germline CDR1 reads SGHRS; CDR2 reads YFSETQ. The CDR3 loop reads CASSSGGGVNTEAFF. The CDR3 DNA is TGCGCCAGCAGCTCCGGCGGAGGGGTGAACACTGAAGCTTTCTTT.